The TCR beta chain described here comes from a study of cytomegalovirus exposure and HLA in healthy donors. Study outcomes and limitations: According to a later analysis, donors in an Asian-associated ancestry cluster reportedly had fewer N-insertions than the approximately 670-donor mean. Earlier results showed most TCR beta V segments being productive about 87% or about 30% of the time. A few CMV-associated chains were confirmed in vitro to be specific for CMV antigens. DRB1 had the most TCR associations and HLA-C the fewest, a later analysis found, with rates varying by HLA locus.

The germline V gene has CDR1 SGHRS and CDR2 YFSETQ. Trimming took off 1 base at V and 2 bases at J, with 9 bases between the two ends. There are 14 residues in the CDR3. A multiplex PCR was run with 60 Vbeta primers and 13 Jbeta primers. TCRdb's table, derived via immunoSEQ multiplex PCR, lists solely in-frame clones and lacks some. Recorded for this sample: 80,000 to 95,000 clones. As for this clone: Antigen: not known.

This receptor was obtained from a man in his fifties or sixties in good health and CMV-seropositive. The chain employs TRBV5-1 and TRBJ1-1; the D is unclear. The source material was PBMCs. In DNA, the CDR3 is TGCGCCAGCAGCTTGACAGTGACCAACACTGAAGCTTTCTTT. This gives the protein CASSLTVTNTEAFF.